This T cell receptor beta chain was recovered during a study of T cell changes during pregnancy in multiple sclerosis. Data came from immunoSEQ multiplex PCR; TCRdb stores just in-frame clones and leaves some out. This table has around 60,000 clones, approximately 94% appearing once. Germline-derived CDR1 and CDR2 are LNHDA and SQIVND (reference sequence). V dropped 5 bases and J dropped 4 bases, with 12 bases sitting between them. This CDR3 contains 14 residues. The chain carries TRBV19 and TRBJ2-1; a possible D gene is TRBD1 (6 bases). This sequence was found in a female donor with multiple sclerosis, enrolled in a pregnancy study. Sequenced here: CD8+ T cells from peripheral blood mononuclear cells, sampled in the third trimester of pregnancy. The CDR3 here is CASSSQGRYNEQFF. For the CDR3, the DNA is TGTGCCAGTAGTTCACAGGGTCGGTACAATGAGCAGTTCTTC. Looking up the rest from reference TRBV19 and TRBJ2-1 gives the full variable domain: DGGITQSPKYLFRKEGQNVTLSCEQNLNHDAMYWYRQDPGQGLRLIYYSQIVNDFQKGDIAEGYSVSREKKESFPLTVTSAQKNPTAFYLCASSSQGRYNEQFFGPGTRLTVL.